Listed here is a single T cell receptor (beta chain). Which antigen it targets is not known. Within one base of it there is no much larger clone, and no base qualities were kept. Libraries were prepared through the immunoSEQ multiplex PCR assay. The authors' pipeline ran thus. A statistical classification framework was built for diagnosing cytomegalovirus status from the catalog of TCR beta chain sequences. The table comes from immuneACCESS by way of TCRdb, which keeps in-frame sequences with V and J called. Part of the clones is missing from these tables; in studies checked, under half for an unresolved V gene and the rest for unknown reasons. Clonal size and the V and J genes are those of that table, whereas D and trimming came from the DNA. Recorded for this sample are some 41,000 clones; roughly 93% of them occurred a single time. Less than 2.5% of the sample comes from the top ten. Donors formed part of the validation cohort, which comprised 120 subjects and was distinct from the first cohort of 550 to 850 subjects.

The data originate from a study of cytomegalovirus exposure and HLA in healthy donors (dated by TCRdb to the late 2010s). As for the study more broadly: The roughly 700 repertoires of the first cohort and the roughly 120 validation repertoires were produced on the same platform, according to a later analysis. Along with the roughly 610-subject first cohort, a separate validation cohort of more than 90 different subjects was used. The study aimed to test whether cataloging public T cell receptors could reveal signatures of past pathogen exposure. High-throughput TCR immunosequencing, statistical association of individual TCRs with disease status, and machine learning were combined to predict cytomegalovirus infection status.

General study outcomes and caveats: All 120 or so repertoires were used to score co-occurrence in the validation cohort in a later analysis, because that analysis had no HLA typing for the cohort. It was suggested by the authors that the approach could potentially be generalized to other disease states and immunological phenotypes. Of the cluster scores, around 95% were above 0 in a later analysis, which found that TCRs clustered in the first cohort also tended to co-occur in the roughly 130 validation repertoires. A total of fewer than 200 TCR beta chains were listed by the study as associated with cytomegalovirus. Cytomegalovirus status was reported to be diagnosed by the classifier with high specificity and sensitivity in both the original and validation cohorts. While some public TCRs were present in many individuals, most TCR sequences turned up only very rarely across donors. A few of the identified cytomegalovirus-associated TCR beta chains were confirmed in vitro to be specific for cytomegalovirus antigens.

For this chain, trimming is 0 bases at the V end and 4 bases at the J end, and the number of junction bases without a gene match is 2. Per the germline V gene, LGHNA is the CDR1 and YNFKEQ is the CDR2. The cysteine opens and the phenylalanine closes a CDR3 of 14 amino acids. Only the CDR3 region is kept as DNA, spanning 42 bases read in frame from base 1. The rearranged chain carries TRBV4-2 and TRBJ2-7; TRBD1 fits 8 bases in the junction. The sequence was obtained from a woman aged 18 to 35 in good health and CMV-seronegative. Sequencing was carried out using PBMCs. The bases read TGTGCCAGCAGCCAAGAGACAGGGGCGTACGAGCAGTACTTC. Translated, this is CASSQETGAYEQYF.